This record covers a single TCR beta chain. The antigen is undetermined. Other nucleotide sequences from this sample produce the same CDR3. The data are from a study of shared clonotypes between healthy human individuals. Study-level background: Aged 18 to 49, the donors were a couple of women and three men. Study results and limitations: Non-shared clonotypes were found to have lower generation probabilities than the clonotypes that were shared by all four of the sorted-subset donors. Naive subsets, compared against memory subsets, generally had larger estimated richness values.

In the CD4+ fraction, cells were divided into CD45RA+ naive and CD45RA-negative memory subsets. V lost 5 bases, J lost 0 bases, and 4 bases lay in between. Germline V gene data show CDR1 as SGHRS and CDR2 as YFSETQ. The CDR3 sequence is 12 residues long. TCRdb keeps only in-frame clones here, not all; method: immunoSEQ multiplex PCR. The sample includes about 1.1 million clones, 70% to 85% of them seen just once. The material sequenced was memory CD4+ T cells from PBMCs. Noted subset: CD45RA-negative fraction. This clonotype originated in a young man in good health. Some clones in this sample may be carry-over from other donors' samples. This sequence joins TRBV5-1 and TRBJ2-3; D is uncertain. The CDR3 reads CASSQSTDTQYF. CDR3 DNA: TGCGCCAGCAGTCAGAGCACAGATACGCAGTATTTT.